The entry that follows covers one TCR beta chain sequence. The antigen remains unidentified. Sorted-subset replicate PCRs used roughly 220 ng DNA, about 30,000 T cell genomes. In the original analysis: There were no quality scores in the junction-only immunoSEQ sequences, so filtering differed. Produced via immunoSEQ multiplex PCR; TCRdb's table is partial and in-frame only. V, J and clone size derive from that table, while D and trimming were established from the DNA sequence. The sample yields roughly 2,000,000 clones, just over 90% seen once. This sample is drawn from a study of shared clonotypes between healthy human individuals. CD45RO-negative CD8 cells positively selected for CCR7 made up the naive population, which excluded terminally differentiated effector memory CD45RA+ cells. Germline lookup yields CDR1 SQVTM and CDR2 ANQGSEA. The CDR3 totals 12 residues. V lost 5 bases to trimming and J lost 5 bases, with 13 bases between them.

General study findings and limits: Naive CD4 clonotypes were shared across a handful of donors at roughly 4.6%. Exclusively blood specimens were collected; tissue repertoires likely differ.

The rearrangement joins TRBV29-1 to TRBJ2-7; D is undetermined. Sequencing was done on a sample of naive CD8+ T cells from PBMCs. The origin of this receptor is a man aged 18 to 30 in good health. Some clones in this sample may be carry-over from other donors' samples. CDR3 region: CSVIEVGDEQYF. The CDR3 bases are TGCAGCGTTATTGAGGTGGGCGACGAGCAGTACTTC.